The 8 T cell receptor beta chains reported below all come from one sample, sequenced in a study of Ad26.COV2.S vaccination and SARS-CoV-2 variants. The treatment: over 15 received Ad26.COV2.S at low or high dose, single or two shots; about 5 received placebo; per-sample allocation not given. Following the first vaccine or placebo injection, samples were taken on day 63. Repertoires were generated with immunoSEQ multiplex PCR, while TCRdb's copy carries only in-frame clones and drops some. Seen here are about 400,000 clones, around four fifths observed once, and the top ten hold around 7.3%. Sequenced here: peripheral blood, sampled in a trial of Ad26.COV2.S vaccine versus placebo. The receptor source for this set is a person between 18 and 59 years old who received the Ad26.COV2.S COVID-19 vaccine or a placebo.

V is TRBV5-1 and J is TRBJ2-2; tentative D call: TRBD2 (6 bases). Germline V gives CDR1 SGHRS, CDR2 YFSETQ. The CDR3 is 14 amino acids. Deletions cut 4 bases from V and 8 bases from J, with 15 bases between. CDR3 DNA sequence: TGCGCCAGCAGCCGGGACTTCCCACCGGGGGAGCTGTTTTTT. Amino acid sequence: CASSRDFPPGELFF.

The chain recombines TRBV6-4 with TRBJ2-3; D is possibly TRBD1 (6 bases). Germline V CDR1 and CDR2: MRHNA, SNTAGT. Trimming cost V 6 bases and J 0 bases, with 13 bases left between them. The CDR3 totals 15 residues. CDR3 DNA: TGTGCCAGCAGCCCCCAGGGGATCAGCACAGATACGCAGTATTTT. Residues: CASSPQGISTDTQYF.

V usage is TRBV4-1 and J usage is TRBJ2-1; 9 bases fit TRBD2. This CDR3 region has 15 residues. Germline loops: CDR1 MGHRA, CDR2 YSYEKL. The V gene end was trimmed by 0 bases and the J gene end by 9 bases; junction bases not matched to a gene: 6. The CDR3 coding sequence is TGCGCCAGCAGCCAAGAAGGCGGGAGGGAAGGTGAGCAGTTCTTC. Translation: CASSQEGGREGEQFF.

V and J are TRBV15 and TRBJ2-1; 12 positions agree with TRBD2. V lost 2 bases to trimming and J lost 6 bases; unmatched junction nucleotides: 5. The germline gives CDR1 LNHNV, CDR2 YYDKDF (reference sequence). This CDR3 has 16 amino acids. The CDR3: CATSRPTSGGPNEQFF. The CDR3 DNA follows: TGTGCCACCAGCAGACCAACTAGCGGGGGGCCCAATGAGCAGTTCTTC.

This chain joins TRBV5-1 and TRBJ1-1, with D uncertain. Trimming removed 0 bases at V and 6 bases at J, with 9 bases between. From germline, CDR1 is SGHRS and CDR2 YFSETQ. The CDR3 loop spans 13 amino acids. CDR3: CASSLASRSEAFF. The CDR3 DNA is TGCGCCAGCAGCTTGGCCTCAAGGTCTGAAGCTTTCTTT.

CDR3 sequence: CASSPGTAFYGYTF. In DNA form, the CDR3 reads TGTGCCAGCAGCCCCGGGACAGCTTTCTATGGCTACACCTTC. The V gene is TRBV5-6, the J gene TRBJ1-2, with 7 bases lining up with TRBD1. The CDR3 spans 14 residues. The germline V gene has CDR1 SGHDT and CDR2 YYEEEE. V lost 4 bases and J lost 4; bases outside the gene matches: 7.

This rearrangement joins TRBV30 to TRBJ2-3; D is unclear. Trimming took off 3 bases at V and 7 bases at J, with 11 bases between the two ends. There are 12 residues in the CDR3. Germline V CDR1 and CDR2: GTSNPN, SVGIG (reference sequence). CDR3: CAWSNIRHTQYF. As DNA, the CDR3 is TGTGCCTGGAGCAACATACGACATACGCAGTATTTT.

The CDR3, as DNA: TGTGCCAGCAGCCCATTTCGGACAGACAACTATGGCTACACCTTC. It is translated as CASSPFRTDNYGYTF. The chain carries TRBV5-8 and TRBJ1-2; tentatively, D is TRBD1 (6 bases). The germline CDR1 and CDR2 sequences are SGHTS and YDEGEE. The CDR3 is made up of 15 amino acids. Trimming removed 4 bases from V and 2 bases from J, with 15 bases in between.